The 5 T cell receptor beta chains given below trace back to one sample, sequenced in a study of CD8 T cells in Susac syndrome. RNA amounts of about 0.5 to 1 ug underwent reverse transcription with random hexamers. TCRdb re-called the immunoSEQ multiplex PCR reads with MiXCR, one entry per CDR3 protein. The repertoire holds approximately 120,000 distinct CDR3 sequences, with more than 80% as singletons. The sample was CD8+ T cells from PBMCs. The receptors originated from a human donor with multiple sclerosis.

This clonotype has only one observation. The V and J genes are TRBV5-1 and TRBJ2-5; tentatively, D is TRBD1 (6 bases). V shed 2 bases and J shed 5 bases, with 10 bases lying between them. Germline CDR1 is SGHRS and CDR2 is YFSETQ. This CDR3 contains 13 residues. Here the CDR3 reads CASSLQGWETQYF. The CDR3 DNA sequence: TGCGCCAGCAGCTTACAGGGATGGGAGACCCAGTACTTC.

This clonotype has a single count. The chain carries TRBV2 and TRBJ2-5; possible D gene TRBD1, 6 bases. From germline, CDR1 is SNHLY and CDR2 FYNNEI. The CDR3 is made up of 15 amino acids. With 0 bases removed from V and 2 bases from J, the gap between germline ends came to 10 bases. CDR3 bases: TGTGCCAGCAGTGAAGCGGAACAGGGTCAAGAGACCCAGTACTTC. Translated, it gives CASSEAEQGQETQYF.

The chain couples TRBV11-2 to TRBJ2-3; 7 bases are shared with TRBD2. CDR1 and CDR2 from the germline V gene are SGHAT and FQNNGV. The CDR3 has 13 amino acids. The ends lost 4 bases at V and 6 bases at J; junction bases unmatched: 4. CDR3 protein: CASSSGGRDTQYF. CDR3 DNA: TGTGCCAGCAGCTCGGGGGGTCGGGATACGCAGTATTTT.

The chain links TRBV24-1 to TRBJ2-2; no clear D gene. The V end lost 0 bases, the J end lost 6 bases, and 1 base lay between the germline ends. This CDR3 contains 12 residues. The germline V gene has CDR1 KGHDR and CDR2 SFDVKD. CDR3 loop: CATSDLSGELFF. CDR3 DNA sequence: TGTGCCACCAGTGATTTGTCCGGGGAGCTGTTTTTT.

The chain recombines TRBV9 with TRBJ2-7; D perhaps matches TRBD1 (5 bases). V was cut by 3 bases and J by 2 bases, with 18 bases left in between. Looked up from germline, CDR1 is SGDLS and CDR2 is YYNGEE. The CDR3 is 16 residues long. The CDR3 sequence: CASSGTPYETTYEQYF. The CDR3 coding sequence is TGTGCCAGCAGCGGGACACCTTACGAGACCACCTACGAGCAGTACTTC.